This T cell receptor beta chain was observed in a study of CD8+ T cells in alopecia areata. Study results and limitations: During tofacitinib treatment, many expanded lesional clones remained in scalp and blood.

This clone has only one observation. The antigen remains unidentified. Treatment reported: oral pan-JAK inhibitor, 5-10 mg twice daily. The V gene's germline CDR1 is GTSNPN and CDR2 SVGIG (reference sequence). V lost 3 bases, J lost 1 base, and 16 bases lay in between. This CDR3 has 16 amino acids. RNA extraction was followed by reverse transcription into cDNA, which acted as the sequencing template. Assay: immunoSEQ multiplex PCR; the TCRdb copy retains only in-frame clones and omits some. The sample includes a few hundred thousand clones, 35% to 45% of them seen just once. The sequence came from a human donor with alopecia areata. This material consisted of CD4+ T cells sorted from blood, taken at approximately week 30, from a patient treated with tofacitinib. The genes are TRBV30 and TRBJ1-5; D might be TRBD1 (5 bases). The CDR3 DNA sequence: TGTGCCTGGAGGGAGCCTGGGGGATGGAGCAATCAGCCCCAGCATTTT. It codes for CAWREPGGWSNQPQHF.